The next 28 T cell receptor beta chains were all read from a single sample in a study of T cells in Graves' hyperthyroidism and ophthalmopathy. Amplification yielded TCR beta CDR3 regions, with RNA transcripts as the source. When the TCR CDR3 underwent first-round RT-PCR, the HTBI primer set was used. TCRdb re-derived calls from the multiplex PCR reads in MiXCR, one entry per CDR3 protein. In the table there are hundreds of thousands of distinct CDR3 sequences, almost 25% of which are singletons. The sample taken for sequencing was blood. The receptors were gathered from a woman in her 40s with Graves' ophthalmopathy.

This clonotype came up many times. The chain couples TRBV28 to TRBJ2-5; D remains ambiguous. The CDR3 length is 14 residues. V lost 0 bases to trimming and J lost 3 bases, with 8 bases between them. Per the germline V gene, CDR1 is MDHEN and CDR2 is SYDVKM. This CDR3 is CASSLWWQEETQYF. The CDR3 DNA is TGTGCCAGCAGTTTATGGTGGCAGGAAGAGACCCAGTACTTC.

Ten or more counts support this clonotype. The rearrangement joins TRBV28 to TRBJ2-6; possible D gene TRBD1, 6 bases. V was shortened by 5 bases and J by 0 bases, with 14 bases between the two germline ends. Germline V gene data show CDR1 as MDHEN and CDR2 as SYDVKM. The CDR3 sequence is 17 residues long. CDR3 bases: TGTGCCAGCAGTATTCGACAGGTCGACTCTGGGGCCAACGTCCTGACTTTC. Translation gives CASSIRQVDSGANVLTF.

This clonotype was found many times. This chain connects TRBV11-2 to TRBJ2-5; D tentatively fits TRBD1 or TRBD2 (6 bases each). CDR3 length: 15 residues. The germline V gene encodes CDR1 SGHAT and CDR2 FQNNGV. V dropped 4 bases and J dropped 5 bases, with 17 bases sitting between them. As DNA, the CDR3 is TGTGCCAGCAGCTCGGTTGGGGGGCCGAGGGAGACCCAGTACTTC. Amino acid sequence: CASSSVGGPRETQYF.

This clonotype was detected many times. The chain carries TRBV2 and TRBJ1-3; D unresolved. Deletions cut 6 bases from V and 5 bases from J, with 8 bases between. The CDR3 is 12 amino acids. Germline V gene sequence: CDR1 SNHLY, CDR2 FYNNEI. The CDR3 sequence is CASSPFRNTIYF. The DNA of the CDR3 is TGTGCCAGCAGCCCCTTTAGAAACACCATATATTTT.

This clonotype has a count of ten or more. This sequence may be a read error, since a much larger clone differs from it by one base. The rearrangement links TRBV28 to TRBJ1-5; possible D gene TRBD1, 6 bases. The CDR3 covers 13 residues. V was cut by 11 bases and J by 2 bases, with 13 bases left in between. Germline V lookup: CDR1 MDHEN, CDR2 SYDVKM. CDR3 amino acids: CAGTRGGNQPQHF. CDR3 in DNA: TGTGCCGGCACCAGGGGTGGCAATCAGCCCCAGCATTTT. Filled out from reference TRBV28 and TRBJ1-5, the complete variable domain reads DVKVTQSSRYLVKRTGEKVFLECVQDMDHENMFWYRQDPGLGLRLIYFSYDVKMKEKGDIPEGYSVSREKKERFSLILESASTNQTSMYLCAGTRGGNQPQHFGDGTRLSIL.

Many counts were recorded for this clonotype. The chain is built from TRBV28 and TRBJ2-5, with D uncertain. Trimming took 2 bases from V and 2 from J, leaving 9 bases between them. In germline, CDR1 is MDHEN, CDR2 SYDVKM. The CDR3 runs to 14 residues. CDR3 amino acids: CASSLVPGQETQYF. The CDR3 bases are TGTGCCAGCAGTTTAGTCCCCGGGCAAGAGACCCAGTACTTC.

This clonotype was seen ten or more times. This chain uses TRBV11-2 with TRBJ2-3, with a weak D call TRBD2 (6 bases). Trimming pared 8 bases from V and 0 bases from J, leaving 12 bases between. Germline V gene sequence: CDR1 SGHAT, CDR2 FQNNGV. The CDR3 runs to 14 residues. The DNA for the CDR3 is TGTGCCAGCGGGGGAGGCCTTAGCACAGATACGCAGTATTTT. This gives the protein CASGGGLSTDTQYF.

V is TRBV6-1 and J is TRBJ2-7; 11 bases are a match to TRBD2. V lost 5 bases, J lost 4 bases, and 7 bases stayed unmatched. CDR1 and CDR2 from the germline V gene are MNHNS and SASEGT. This CDR3 is 15 amino acids long. Written as DNA, the CDR3 is TGTGCCAGCAGTAATAGCGGGGGGGTCCTTTACGAGCAGTACTTC. Encoded protein: CASSNSGGVLYEQYF.

The rearrangement links TRBV6-1 to TRBJ2-5; TRBD2 is a possible D gene (6 bases). Germline assignment: CDR1 MNHNS and CDR2 SASEGT. This CDR3 is 15 amino acids long. Trimming pared 1 base from V and 2 bases from J, leaving 11 bases between. Here the CDR3 reads CASSEVEGSQETQYF. CDR3 in DNA: TGTGCCAGCAGTGAAGTGGAGGGCAGTCAAGAGACCCAGTACTTC.

This clonotype was picked up many times. This chain uses TRBV6-1 with TRBJ1-1; D might be TRBD1 (6 bases). This CDR3 is built from 15 residues. The V and J ends lost 5 bases and 1 base respectively, with 14 bases between them. The germline V gene has CDR1 MNHNS and CDR2 SASEGT. CDR3 nucleotide sequence: TGTGCCAGCAGTCCCCGGACAGTTAAGAACACTGAAGCTTTCTTT. It translates to CASSPRTVKNTEAFF.

The J gene is TRBJ2-2, the V gene TRBV24-1, with a tentative D call TRBD1 (6 bases). The CDR3 spans 16 residues. Per germline, CDR1 KGHDR and CDR2 SFDVKD. The ends were cut back, 5 bases at V and 1 base at J, with 13 bases in the middle. The CDR3 region has the DNA TGTGCCACCAGTGCGCCCCGACAGGAGAACACCGGGGAGCTGTTTTTT. It yields the protein CATSAPRQENTGELFF.

This clonotype was counted at least ten times. This chain connects TRBV7-2 to TRBJ2-2; tentatively, D is TRBD1 or TRBD2 (6 bases each). CDR1 SGHTA and CDR2 FQGNSA come from the germline V gene. The CDR3 consists of 15 residues. Deletions cut 3 bases from V and 8 bases from J, with 16 bases between. CDR3 in DNA: TGTGCCAGCAGCTTCCCGAGCGAGGGGGGAGGGGAGCTGTTTTTT. Translation: CASSFPSEGGGELFF.

This clonotype was observed many times. The rearrangement joins TRBV27 to TRBJ1-5, with a tentative D call TRBD1 (5 bases). V lost 6 bases and J 6 bases, leaving 21 bases between the germline ends. The CDR3 has 16 residues. Germline V gene sequence: CDR1 MNHEY, CDR2 SMNVEV (reference sequence). CDR3 amino acids: CASSSGWQGTSQPQHF. The CDR3 DNA follows: TGTGCCAGCAGCTCAGGGTGGCAAGGCACGTCTCAGCCCCAGCATTTT.

The rearrangement uses TRBV28 and TRBJ2-5, with a tentative D call TRBD2 (5 bases). In germline, CDR1 is MDHEN, CDR2 SYDVKM. Trimming removed 5 bases from V and 5 bases from J, with 12 bases in between. CDR3 length: 13 residues. The CDR3 DNA is TGTGCCAGCAGTGGCATGGGCGGGGAGACCCAGTACTTC. It translates to CASSGMGGETQYF.

J is TRBJ2-7 and V is TRBV7-9; D not resolved. The germline V gene encodes CDR1 SEHNR and CDR2 FQNEAQ (reference sequence). The CDR3 has 12 amino acids. V dropped 4 bases and J dropped 3 bases, with 7 bases sitting between them. The CDR3 DNA follows: TGTGCCAGCAGCTCCTATAACTACGAGCAGTACTTC. Amino acid sequence: CASSSYNYEQYF. The entire variable domain, with the rest obtained from reference TRBV7-9 and TRBJ2-7, is as follows: DTGVSQNPRHKITKRGQNVTFRCDPISEHNRLYWYRQTLGQGPEFLTYFQNEAQLEKSRLLSDRFSAERPKGSFSTLEIQRTEQGDSAMYLCASSSYNYEQYFGPGTRLTVT.

This clonotype came up a few times. A clone one base away is much larger, so this may be a read error. The chain has TRBV10-3 and TRBJ2-2; perhaps D is TRBD1 or TRBD2 (7 bases each). The V and J ends lost 6 bases and 0 bases respectively, with 14 bases between them. The CDR3 consists of 16 residues. Germline V CDR1 and CDR2: ENHRY, SYGVKD. CDR3 loop: CAIRKGGTANTGELFF. CDR3 nucleotides: TGTGCCATCAGGAAGGGGGGGACAGCGAACACCGGGGAGCTGTTTTTT.

This clonotype has at least ten counts. The chain is built from TRBV30 and TRBJ1-1, with D possibly TRBD1 on 5 matching bases. The CDR3 is 12 amino acids. The V end lost 1 base, the J end lost 11 bases, and 14 bases lay between the germline ends. Germline V gene data show CDR1 as GTSNPN and CDR2 as SVGIG (reference sequence). CDR3 region: CAWSEPGLGAFF. As DNA, the CDR3 is TGTGCCTGGAGTGAACCGGGGCTCGGGGCTTTCTTT.

This clonotype showed up many times. This chain links TRBV28 with TRBJ2-2; TRBD2 might be the D (6 bases). This CDR3 spans 15 amino acids. Trimming pared 4 bases from V and 2 bases from J, leaving 11 bases between. CDR1 MDHEN and CDR2 SYDVKM come from the germline V gene. CDR3 sequence reads: CASSSGGPNTGELFF. In nucleotides, the CDR3 is TGTGCCAGCAGTTCCGGGGGTCCAAACACCGGGGAGCTGTTTTTT.

This clonotype has ten or more counts. The chain links TRBV3-1 to TRBJ2-7; the D gene is possibly TRBD2 (5 bases). CDR1 is LGHDT, CDR2 YNNKEL, per germline (reference sequence). V lost 4 bases and J lost 2, with 6 bases in between. This CDR3 has 12 residues. DNA of the CDR3: TGTGCCAGCAGCCCCGGGACCTACGAGCAGTACTTC. It yields the protein CASSPGTYEQYF.

The chain employs TRBV12-3 or TRBV12-4 and TRBJ2-5, with 7 bases matching TRBD2. The ends lost 3 bases at V and 7 bases at J; junction bases unmatched: 5. The CDR3 spans 13 residues. CDR3 nucleotides: TGTGCCAGCAGTTTTAACACGGGAGGGACCCAGTACTTC. Protein product: CASSFNTGGTQYF.

This clonotype was detected ten times or more. The V call is TRBV6-1, the J call TRBJ2-2; D is perhaps TRBD1 (5 bases). The CDR3 runs to 14 residues. Germline assignment: CDR1 MNHNS and CDR2 SASEGT. Between the trimmed V and J ends, which lost 4 bases and 8 bases, there was a span of 14 bases. CDR3 amino acids: CASSGGRVSGELFF. CDR3 in DNA: TGTGCCAGCAGTGGGGGCAGGGTATCTGGGGAGCTGTTTTTT.

This clonotype was seen at least ten times. This chain joins TRBV15 and TRBJ1-3, with D uncertain. In germline, CDR1 is LNHNV, CDR2 YYDKDF (reference sequence). This CDR3 region has 18 residues. The V end was cut by 3 bases, the J end by 0 bases, with 18 bases between. The CDR3 loop is CATSSPRATDYSGNTIYF. Here the CDR3 DNA reads TGTGCCACCAGCAGCCCGAGGGCTACCGATTACTCTGGAAACACCATATATTTT.

This chain uses TRBV5-1 with TRBJ1-1; D uncertain. The CDR3 loop spans 15 amino acids. Trimming cost V 5 bases and J 0 bases, with 14 bases left between them. Germline V gives CDR1 SGHRS, CDR2 YFSETQ. CDR3 in amino acids: CASSRGEGMNTEAFF. As DNA, the CDR3 is TGCGCCAGCAGTCGTGGGGAAGGCATGAACACTGAAGCTTTCTTT. The full variable domain, completed using reference TRBV5-1 and TRBJ1-1, is KAGVTQTPRYLIKTRGQQVTLSCSPISGHRSVSWYQQTPGQGLQFLFEYFSETQRNKGNFPGRFSGRQFSNSRSEMNVSTLELGDSALYLCASSRGEGMNTEAFFGQGTRLTVV.

The chain is built from TRBV12-3 or TRBV12-4 and TRBJ1-5; TRBD1 matches 10 bases. The CDR3 totals 17 residues. Trimming removed 6 bases from V and 1 base from J; junction bases left unmatched: 9. The CDR3 DNA sequence: TGTGCCAGCAGAAAGGGACAGGGGATTAGGAGCAATCAGCCCCAGCATTTT. This sequence encodes CASRKGQGIRSNQPQHF.

The CDR3 region is CASSSRDRGWHEQYF. The CDR3 DNA is TGTGCCAGCAGCTCCCGGGACAGGGGTTGGCACGAGCAGTACTTC. The chain uses TRBV7-2 and TRBJ2-7; 10 nucleotides align to TRBD1. This CDR3 is 15 amino acids long. V shed 4 bases and J 5 bases; nucleotides not matched to a gene: 8. Germline V gene lookup returns CDR1 SGHTA and CDR2 FQGNSA.

This clonotype was found many times. The rearrangement joins TRBV7-9 to TRBJ2-7; TRBD1 or TRBD2 may be the D gene (5 bases each). The CDR3 spans 12 residues. The V and J ends lost 9 bases and 4 bases respectively, with 13 bases between them. Germline V gene lookup returns CDR1 SEHNR and CDR2 FQNEAQ (reference sequence). CDR3 sequence: CASKLGEYEQYF. In DNA form, the CDR3 reads TGTGCCAGTAAATTGGGGGAATACGAGCAGTACTTC.

The rearrangement joins TRBV6-1 to TRBJ1-1; D unclear. The CDR3 length is 14 residues. V gave up 6 bases and J gave up 4 bases, with 15 bases separating them. Germline V lookup: CDR1 MNHNS, CDR2 SASEGT. The CDR3, as DNA: TGTGCCAGCAGGTCGGTGGTCGGCTTCACTGAAGCTTTCTTT. It codes for CASRSVVGFTEAFF.

The V gene is TRBV6-1, the J gene TRBJ2-1, with D possibly TRBD2 on 6 matching bases. V dropped 0 bases and J dropped 5 bases, with 8 bases sitting between them. CDR3 length equals 14 residues. From germline, CDR1 is MNHNS and CDR2 SASEGT. The chain's CDR3 is CASSEAGGNNEQFF. The CDR3 bases are TGTGCCAGCAGTGAAGCGGGAGGTAACAATGAGCAGTTCTTC.